This T cell receptor beta chain was recovered during a study of cytomegalovirus exposure and HLA in healthy donors. The method was immunoSEQ multiplex PCR; TCRdb's version includes in-frame clones alone and lacks a portion of them. The sample lists about 170,000 clones; 80% to 90% were seen once. CDR3 length equals 14 residues. Germline V gene sequence: CDR1 SQVTM, CDR2 ANQGSEA. V lost 1 base and J lost 0, with 9 bases in between. The J gene is TRBJ1-1, the V gene TRBV29-1; no firm D call. This sequence originates from a woman aged 25-40 years in good health and CMV-seronegative. Input material: PBMCs. In DNA form, the CDR3 reads TGCAGCGTTGAAGGAGGCAACATGAACACTGAAGCTTTCTTT. It specifies CSVEGGNMNTEAFF.